This T cell receptor beta chain emerged from a study of blood T cell repertoires in COVID-19. Study details: There were acute and convalescent COVID-19 samples, and they came from the United States, Italy and Spain. From T cells, B-cell-depleted T cells, or PBMCs came the material, which was cDNA or gDNA.

The germline gives CDR1 SGHVS, CDR2 FNYEAQ. The CDR3 has 19 residues. Trimming removed 7 bases from V and 0 bases from J, with 22 bases in between. Original analysis: Using reference gene primer amplification, nucleated cell counts were estimated. Some clones are missing from TCRdb's copy, which holds only in-frame ones; the method was immunoSEQ multiplex PCR. V and J calls and clone size are copied from that table; D and trimming were computed from the DNA. The repertoire holds 250,000 or so clones, with nearly 90% as singletons. V is TRBV7-6 and J is TRBJ2-6; the D gene is possibly TRBD2 (5 bases). The sequence came from a woman in her sixties or seventies with COVID-19, enrolled during active disease. Material: peripheral blood. CDR3 nucleotides: TGTGCCAGCACCTTCGGGTCGGGGTTAGGCCCCTCTGGGGCCAACGTCCTGACTTTC. Translated: CASTFGSGLGPSGANVLTF.